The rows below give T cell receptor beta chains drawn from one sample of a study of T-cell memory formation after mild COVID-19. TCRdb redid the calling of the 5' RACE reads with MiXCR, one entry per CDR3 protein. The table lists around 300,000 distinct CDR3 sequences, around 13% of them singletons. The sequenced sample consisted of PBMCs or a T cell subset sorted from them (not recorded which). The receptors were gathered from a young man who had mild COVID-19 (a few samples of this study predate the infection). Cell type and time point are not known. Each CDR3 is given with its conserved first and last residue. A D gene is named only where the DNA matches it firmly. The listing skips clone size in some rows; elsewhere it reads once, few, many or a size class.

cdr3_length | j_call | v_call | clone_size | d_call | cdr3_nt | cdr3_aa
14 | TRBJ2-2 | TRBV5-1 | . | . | TGCGCCAGCAGCAGGCGGGCGGTCGCCGGGGAGCTGTTTTTT | CASSRRAVAGELFF
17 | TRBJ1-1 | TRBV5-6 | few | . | TGTGCCAGCAGCACCCCTGTCGAGGTCCCGGACGACACTGAAGCTTTCTTT | CASSTPVEVPDDTEAFF
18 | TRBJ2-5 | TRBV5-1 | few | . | TGCGCCAGCAGCTTGGGCCCCACAACAGGGCGCCTAGGGGAGACCCAGTACTTC | CASSLGPTTGRLGETQYF
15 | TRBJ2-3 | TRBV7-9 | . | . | TGTGCCAGCAGCCTTTACAGCGGAGGGTCAGATACGCAGTATTTT | CASSLYSGGSDTQYF
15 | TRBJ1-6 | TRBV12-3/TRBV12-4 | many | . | TGTGCCAGCAGCCTTCGGGACCCTAGGGACTCACCCCTCCACTTT | CASSLRDPRDSPLHF
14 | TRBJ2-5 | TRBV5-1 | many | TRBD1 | TGCGCCAGCAGCCGCAACAGGGGTGATGAGACCCAGTACTTC | CASSRNRGDETQYF
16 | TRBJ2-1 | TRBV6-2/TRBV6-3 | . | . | TGTGCCAGCAGTGCAGGGGGGTCGCTCTCCTACAATGAGCAGTTCTTC | CASSAGGSLSYNEQFF
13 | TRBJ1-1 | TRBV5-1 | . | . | TGCGCCAGCAGCTTGACACAGGGCAATGAAGCTTTCTTT | CASSLTQGNEAFF
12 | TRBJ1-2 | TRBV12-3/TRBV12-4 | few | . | TGTGCCAGCAGTTTACAGAGGAGCGGCTACACCTTC | CASSLQRSGYTF
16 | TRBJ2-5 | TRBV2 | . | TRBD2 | TGTGCCAGCAGTGAACCGGCGGGGGGGCCCAGAGAGACCCAGTACTTC | CASSEPAGGPRETQYF
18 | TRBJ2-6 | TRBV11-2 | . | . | TGTGCCAGCAGCTCAATCAATGCAAGGAGAGCCGGGGCCAACGTCCTGACTTTC | CASSSINARRAGANVLTF
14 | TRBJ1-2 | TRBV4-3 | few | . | TGCGCCAGCAGCCAAGATTTGTCCTGGAGGGGCTACACCTTC | CASSQDLSWRGYTF
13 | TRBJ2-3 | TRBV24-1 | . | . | TGTGCCACCAGTGAGGAAGCTAAAGATACGCAGTATTTT | CATSEEAKDTQYF
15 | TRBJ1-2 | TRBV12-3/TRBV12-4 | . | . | TGTGCCAGCAGACGAGGACGTGGGGGGCTCCGAGGCTACACCTTC | CASRRGRGGLRGYTF
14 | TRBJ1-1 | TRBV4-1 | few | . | TGCGCCAGCAGCCAAGGAGAGGGGTACACTGAAGCTTTCTTT | CASSQGEGYTEAFF
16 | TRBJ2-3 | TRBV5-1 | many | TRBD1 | TGCGCCAGCAGCTCATTTCAGGGGGCAGGCACAGATACGCAGTATTTT | CASSSFQGAGTDTQYF
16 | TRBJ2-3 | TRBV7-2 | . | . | TGTGCCTCCGATGGCCCGCGGGGTCCCCGCACAGATACGCAGTATTTT | CASDGPRGPRTDTQYF
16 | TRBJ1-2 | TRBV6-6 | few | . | TGTGCCAGCAGTTACGGCGACGGACTCGTTAACTATGGCTACACCTTC | CASSYGDGLVNYGYTF
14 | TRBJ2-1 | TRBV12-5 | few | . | TGTGCTAGTGGTGTGGACGGGGCCTACAATGAGCAGTTCTTC | CASGVDGAYNEQFF
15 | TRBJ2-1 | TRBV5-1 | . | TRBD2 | TGCGCCAGCAGCGTCACTAGCGGGGGGGCCAATGAGCAGTTCTTC | CASSVTSGGANEQFF
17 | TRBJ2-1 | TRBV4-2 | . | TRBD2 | TGTGCCAGCAGCCCTATCAGCGGGGGGCCTAGCTACAATGAGCAGTTCTTC | CASSPISGGPSYNEQFF
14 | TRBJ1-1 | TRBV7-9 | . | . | TGTGCCAGCAGCTTAGCAACGGGGGGAACTGAAGCTTTCTTT | CASSLATGGTEAFF
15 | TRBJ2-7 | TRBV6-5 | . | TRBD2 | TGTGCCAGCAGTTCTTCCCCGGGACTAGTGGGGGGGCGGAACTTC | CASSSSPGLVGGRNF